These 15 T cell receptor beta chains share one sample of origin, sequenced in a study of cytomegalovirus exposure and HLA in healthy donors. It was with 60 Vbeta and 13 Jbeta primers that the PCR ran. The table came from immunoSEQ multiplex PCR; TCRdb's copy has only in-frame clones and leaves some out. The table lists about 110,000 clones, 71% of them singletons. Sequencing input: PBMCs. The receptors derive from a female donor in good health and CMV-seronegative.

This clone was counted once. V is TRBV5-4 and J is TRBJ1-1, with TRBD1 as a possible D gene (5 bases). V lost 4 bases and J lost 5, with 12 bases in between. The CDR3 is 13 residues long. Germline V gene data show CDR1 as SGHNT and CDR2 as YYREEE (reference sequence). The CDR3 DNA follows: TGTGCCAGCAGCCCCTCGGGGGTAACTGAAGCTTTCTTT. Residues: CASSPSGVTEAFF. The full variable domain, completed using reference TRBV5-4 and TRBJ1-1, is ETGVTQSPTHLIKTRGQQVTLRCSSQSGHNTVSWYQQALGQGPQFIFQYYREEENGRGNFPPRFSGLQFPNYSSELNVNALELDDSALYLCASSPSGVTEAFFGQGTRLTVV.

The J gene is TRBJ2-7, the V gene TRBV27, with 8 bases aligning to TRBD1. Unmatched junction bases numbered 6, after V lost 5 bases and J lost 3 bases. This CDR3 contains 14 residues. CDR1 MNHEY and CDR2 SMNVEV come from the germline V gene (reference sequence). The CDR3 sequence: CASSPGQVIYEQYF. The DNA of the CDR3 is TGTGCCAGCAGTCCGGGACAGGTGATCTACGAGCAGTACTTC.

In its sample, this clone was seen once. The gene calls are TRBV19 and TRBJ1-1; possibly TRBD1 for D (5 bases). Trimming removed 5 bases at V and 8 bases at J, with 21 bases between. The CDR3 is 15 amino acids. Germline V gene sequence: CDR1 LNHDA, CDR2 SQIVND (reference sequence). The CDR3 protein is CASSPNPRGRVEAFF. In nucleotides, the CDR3 is TGTGCCAGTAGTCCTAATCCCCGAGGCAGGGTGGAAGCTTTCTTT.

The chain has TRBV5-4 and TRBJ2-7, with 13 bases that match TRBD2. Germline CDR1 reads SGHNT; CDR2 reads YYREEE (reference sequence). V lost 6 bases, J lost 2 bases, and 5 bases stayed unmatched. CDR3 size: 15 residues. The CDR3 is CASTNGLAGAYEQYF. As DNA, the CDR3 is TGTGCCAGCACCAACGGACTAGCGGGAGCCTACGAGCAGTACTTC.

The chain combines TRBV30 with TRBJ1-2, with 7 bases matching TRBD1. In germline, CDR1 is GTSNPN, CDR2 SVGIG (reference sequence). The trim removed 1 base at V and 12 bases at J, leaving 17 bases unmatched. This CDR3 spans 15 amino acids. CDR3 sequence reads: CAWSAIPGQPYGNTF. CDR3 DNA: TGTGCCTGGAGTGCTATTCCGGGACAGCCATACGGAAACACCTTC.

This clone has just one count. This rearrangement joins TRBV9 to TRBJ2-1, with D uncertain. CDR3 length: 16 residues. Trimming pared 0 bases from V and 0 bases from J, leaving 10 bases between. Germline CDR1 reads SGDLS; CDR2 reads YYNGEE. The CDR3 spells CASSVAATGSYNEQFF. CDR3 sequence (DNA): TGTGCCAGCAGCGTAGCTGCGACGGGCTCCTACAATGAGCAGTTCTTC. Filled out from reference TRBV9 and TRBJ2-1, the complete variable domain reads DSGVTQTPKHLITATGQRVTLRCSPRSGDLSVYWYQQSLDQGLQFLIQYYNGEERAKGNILERFSAQQFPDLHSELNLSSLELGDSALYFCASSVAATGSYNEQFFGPGTRLTVL.

This clone qualifies as medium-sized. The V and J genes are TRBV27 and TRBJ1-5; TRBD1 might be the D (5 bases). Germline V gene lookup returns CDR1 MNHEY and CDR2 SMNVEV (reference sequence). The V end lost 3 bases, the J end lost 3 bases, and 9 bases lay between the germline ends. The CDR3 extends over 14 amino acids. Written as DNA, the CDR3 is TGTGCCAGCAGTTTGACAGTCTACAATCAGCCCCAGCATTTT. This translates into CASSLTVYNQPQHF.

This chain uses TRBV6-1 with TRBJ2-1; a possible D gene is TRBD2 (6 bases). Trimming pared 0 bases from V and 0 bases from J, leaving 6 bases between. The CDR3 contains 15 residues. Germline values: CDR1 MNHNS, CDR2 SASEGT. CDR3 DNA: TGTGCCAGCAGTGAAGCTAGCGGCTCCTACAATGAGCAGTTCTTC. This gives the protein CASSEASGSYNEQFF.

The rearrangement links TRBV27 to TRBJ2-1, with TRBD2 matching 8 bases. This CDR3 is built from 18 residues. Trimming at V came to 5 bases and at J to 1 base, leaving 13 bases not matched to a gene. Germline-derived CDR1 and CDR2 are MNHEY and SMNVEV (reference sequence). Here the CDR3 DNA reads TGTGCCAGCAGTCCCTCGAGGTGGGGCGGGAGGTCCTACAATGAGCAGTTCTTC. Protein sequence: CASSPSRWGGRSYNEQFF.

The V gene is TRBV20-1, the J gene TRBJ2-7; D is perhaps TRBD2 (5 bases). Per germline, CDR1 DFQATT and CDR2 SNEGSKA (reference sequence). V was trimmed by 5 bases and J by 4 bases, leaving 9 bases between them. The CDR3 has 11 residues. The CDR3 reads CSAPGEYEQYF. The DNA for the CDR3 is TGCAGTGCTCCCGGGGAGTACGAGCAGTACTTC.

This clone was recorded only once. Here the CDR3 reads CASSIRQGGSHEQYF. The CDR3 nucleotides are TGTGCCAGTAGTATAAGGCAGGGAGGTTCCCACGAGCAGTACTTC. V is TRBV19 and J is TRBJ2-7; tentatively, D is TRBD2 (6 bases). The V gene's germline CDR1 is LNHDA and CDR2 SQIVND (reference sequence). The CDR3 spans 15 residues. Trimming took off 2 bases at V and 5 bases at J, with 16 bases between the two ends.

The gene calls are TRBV9 and TRBJ2-7, with a weak D call TRBD2 (5 bases). Germline V gene lookup returns CDR1 SGDLS and CDR2 YYNGEE. Trimming took off 3 bases at V and 4 bases at J, with 14 bases between the two ends. CDR3 size: 14 residues. This chain's CDR3 is CASSGTRNSYEQYF. The CDR3 region has the DNA TGTGCCAGCAGCGGAACTAGAAATTCGTACGAGCAGTACTTC.

The chain combines TRBV11-2 with TRBJ2-2; 8 bases align to TRBD2. Losses at the gene ends were 3 bases for V and 4 bases for J; bases not matched to a gene: 13. The CDR3 consists of 18 residues. CDR1 is SGHAT, CDR2 FQNNGV, per germline. Written as DNA, the CDR3 is TGTGCCAGCAGCTTGCGCCAGGGGACTAGGCCGAGCACCGGGGAGCTGTTTTTT. It specifies CASSLRQGTRPSTGELFF. Together with reference TRBV11-2 and TRBJ2-2, the CDR3 gives the full variable domain: EAGVAQSPRYKIIEKRQSVAFWCNPISGHATLYWYQQILGQGPKLLIQFQNNGVVDDSQLPKDRFSAERLKGVDSTLKIQPAKLEDSAVYLCASSLRQGTRPSTGELFFGEGSRLTVL.

This clone came up a few times. The V call is TRBV28, the J call TRBJ2-1, with TRBD1 as a possible D gene (6 bases). The CDR3 is made up of 15 amino acids. The germline gives CDR1 MDHEN, CDR2 SYDVKM. V was clipped by 6 bases and J by 5 bases, with 17 bases between them. CDR3 in amino acids: CASSAKQGNNNEQFF. CDR3 bases: TGTGCCAGCAGCGCAAAACAGGGTAACAACAATGAGCAGTTCTTC.

This clone was counted a few times. The chain has TRBV30 and TRBJ1-2; TRBD1 matches at 9 bases. CDR1 GTSNPN and CDR2 SVGIG come from the germline V gene (reference sequence). CDR3 size: 16 residues. J gave up 6 bases and V 2 bases, and 13 bases lay outside the gene matches. The CDR3 spells CAWSSPGTGFFDGYTF. In DNA, the CDR3 is TGTGCCTGGAGTTCGCCTGGGACAGGGTTCTTCGATGGCTACACCTTC.